This TCR beta chain comes out of a study of blood T cell repertoires in COVID-19. Overall study context: Samples representing acute and convalescent COVID-19 were sourced from the United States, Italy and Spain. T cells, B-cell-depleted T cells, or PBMCs supplied cDNA or gDNA.

J lost 2 bases, V lost 6 bases, and 8 bases had no gene match. Germline lookup yields CDR1 SGHVS and CDR2 FQNEAQ. The CDR3 is made up of 15 amino acids. Under the authors' procedure: Amplification of reference gene primers provided the estimated nucleated cell counts. Repertoires were generated with immunoSEQ multiplex PCR, while TCRdb's copy carries only in-frame clones and drops some. V, J and clone size are those of that table, while D and trimming were read from the DNA. Of nearly 200,000 clones listed, approximately 82% were seen once; the top ten hold 6.9%. Sequenced: peripheral blood. The sequence came from a human donor with acute or convalescent COVID-19. The donor label of this sample is uncertain. This chain connects TRBV7-8 to TRBJ2-3, with TRBD2 identical over 7 bases. CDR3 sequence: CASRYSGPITDTQYF. DNA of the CDR3: TGTGCCAGCAGATATAGCGGGCCAATCACAGATACGCAGTATTTT.